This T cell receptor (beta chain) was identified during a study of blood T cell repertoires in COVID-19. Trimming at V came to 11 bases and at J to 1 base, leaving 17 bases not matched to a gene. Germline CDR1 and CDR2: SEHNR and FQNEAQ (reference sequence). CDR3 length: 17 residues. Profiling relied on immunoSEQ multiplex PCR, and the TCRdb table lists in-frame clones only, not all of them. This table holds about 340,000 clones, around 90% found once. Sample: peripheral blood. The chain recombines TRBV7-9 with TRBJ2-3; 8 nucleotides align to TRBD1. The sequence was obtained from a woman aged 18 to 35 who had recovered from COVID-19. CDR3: CARQGPSVTPRTDTQYF. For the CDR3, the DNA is TGTGCCCGACAGGGGCCTTCCGTTACTCCCCGCACAGATACGCAGTATTTT. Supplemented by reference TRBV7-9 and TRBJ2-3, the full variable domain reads DTGVSQNPRHKITKRGQNVTFRCDPISEHNRLYWYRQTLGQGPEFLTYFQNEAQLEKSRLLSDRFSAERPKGSFSTLEIQRTEQGDSAMYLCARQGPSVTPRTDTQYFGPGTRLTVL.